The clone carrying this T cell receptor (beta chain) has only one observation. CDR3 length: 13 residues. Germline CDR1 WNHNN, CDR2 SYGVQD (reference sequence). V was clipped by 10 bases and J by 3 bases, with 16 bases between them. Some clones are missing from TCRdb's copy, which holds only in-frame ones; the method was immunoSEQ multiplex PCR. The table shows around 330,000 clones, with approximately 89% occurring only once. The data stem from a study of blood T cell repertoires in COVID-19. This clonotype was sampled from a woman in her forties who had recovered from COVID-19. Input material: PBMCs or T cells enriched from blood (not recorded which). V gene TRBV10-1 combines with J gene TRBJ2-7; possible D gene TRBD1, 6 bases. The CDR3 is CATSRGQFYEQYF. As DNA, the CDR3 is TGCGCCACTTCTAGAGGACAGTTCTACGAGCAGTACTTC.